Listed below are T cell receptor beta chains from one sample, sequenced in a study of regulatory T cells in long-lasting Graves disease. From the multiplex PCR reads, TCRdb called clonotypes with MiXCR, one entry per CDR3 protein. The sample includes approximately 480,000 distinct CDR3 sequences, 15% to 20% seen only once; the top ten take 12%. This sample also belongs to another study, concerning T cells in Graves' hyperthyroidism and ophthalmopathy.

The sample was peripheral blood mononuclear cells (PBMCs), taken at new diagnosis, from a patient treated with antithyroid drugs. All receptors derive from a man in his forties with Graves disease. Each CDR3 is given with its conserved first and last residue. The order of the fields is D gene, clone size, J gene, V gene, CDR3 protein, CDR3 DNA. The D gene is left open where the match is weak. Some rows mark clone size as missing; the rest say once, few, many or name a class of expanded clone.

D gene: TRBD2; clone size: few; J gene: TRBJ2-1; V gene: TRBV20-1; CDR3 protein: CSARDLRTSEKNEQFF; CDR3 DNA: TGCAGTGCTAGAGATCTTAGGACTAGTGAAAAGAATGAGCAGTTCTTC
D gene: TRBD2; clone size: many; J gene: TRBJ2-5; V gene: TRBV5-6; CDR3 protein: CASSRLAGEETQYF; CDR3 DNA: TGTGCCAGCAGCCGACTAGCGGGAGAAGAGACCCAGTACTTC
D gene: -; clone size: many; J gene: TRBJ2-7; V gene: TRBV18; CDR3 protein: CASSPGTQLGEQYF; CDR3 DNA: TGTGCCAGCTCACCAGGGACTCAATTGGGCGAGCAGTACTTC
D gene: -; clone size: many; J gene: TRBJ1-1; V gene: TRBV6-1; CDR3 protein: CASSATSNTEAFF; CDR3 DNA: TGTGCCAGCAGTGCAACTTCGAACACTGAAGCTTTCTTT
D gene: -; clone size: few; J gene: TRBJ2-1; V gene: TRBV5-5; CDR3 protein: CASSFFPGPGRGEQFF; CDR3 DNA: TGTGCCAGCAGCTTCTTTCCGGGGCCTGGAAGAGGTGAGCAGTTCTTC
D gene: TRBD1; clone size: -; J gene: TRBJ2-4; V gene: TRBV5-1; CDR3 protein: CASSLGGTDLAKNIQYF; CDR3 DNA: TGCGCCAGCAGCTTGGGGGGGACAGACTTAGCCAAAAACATTCAGTACTTC
D gene: -; clone size: few; J gene: TRBJ1-1; V gene: TRBV27; CDR3 protein: CASSPLQKGTEAFF; CDR3 DNA: TGTGCCAGCAGTCCCCTCCAAAAGGGCACTGAAGCTTTCTTT
D gene: -; clone size: -; J gene: TRBJ1-2; V gene: TRBV5-1; CDR3 protein: CASSLEGSANYGYTF; CDR3 DNA: TGCGCCAGCAGCTTGGAAGGCAGCGCTAACTATGGCTACACCTTC
D gene: -; clone size: -; J gene: TRBJ2-5; V gene: TRBV12-3/TRBV12-4; CDR3 protein: CASRKRPQETQYF; CDR3 DNA: TGTGCCAGCAGGAAGAGGCCCCAAGAGACCCAGTACTTC
D gene: TRBD2; clone size: -; J gene: TRBJ2-1; V gene: TRBV20-1; CDR3 protein: CSARAPWAGLRIGEQFF; CDR3 DNA: TGCAGTGCTAGAGCACCGTGGGCGGGACTACGGATTGGCGAGCAGTTCTTC
D gene: TRBD2; clone size: few; J gene: TRBJ2-5; V gene: TRBV5-5; CDR3 protein: CASSALAGGTFETQYF; CDR3 DNA: TGTGCCAGCAGCGCGCTAGCGGGGGGAACGTTCGAGACCCAGTACTTC
D gene: -; clone size: many; J gene: TRBJ1-2; V gene: TRBV2; CDR3 protein: CASSEEDGYTF; CDR3 DNA: TGTGCCAGCAGTGAAGAGGATGGCTACACCTTC
D gene: -; clone size: -; J gene: TRBJ2-7; V gene: TRBV9; CDR3 protein: CASSVEAGTYEQYF; CDR3 DNA: TGTGCCAGCAGCGTAGAGGCGGGGACCTACGAGCAGTACTTC
D gene: -; clone size: many; J gene: TRBJ2-1; V gene: TRBV24-1; CDR3 protein: CATSREWYNEQFF; CDR3 DNA: TGTGCCACCAGCCGGGAGTGGTACAATGAGCAGTTCTTC
D gene: TRBD2; clone size: -; J gene: TRBJ2-1; V gene: TRBV6-1; CDR3 protein: CASSLNIAGVVEFF; CDR3 DNA: TGTGCCAGCAGCCTCAACATAGCGGGAGTAGTCGAGTTCTTC
D gene: TRBD1; clone size: many; J gene: TRBJ2-2; V gene: TRBV3-1; CDR3 protein: CASSQIKPGGTGELFF; CDR3 DNA: TGTGCCAGCAGCCAAATAAAGCCAGGGGGCACCGGGGAGCTGTTTTTT
D gene: -; clone size: many; J gene: TRBJ2-5; V gene: TRBV29-1; CDR3 protein: CSVDWATQETQYF; CDR3 DNA: TGCAGCGTTGATTGGGCAACCCAAGAGACCCAGTACTTC
D gene: -; clone size: few; J gene: TRBJ2-4; V gene: TRBV28; CDR3 protein: CASVGGDKNIQYF; CDR3 DNA: TGTGCCAGCGTCGGGGGCGACAAAAACATTCAGTACTTC
D gene: -; clone size: many; J gene: TRBJ1-5; V gene: TRBV30; CDR3 protein: CAWSTGGGGAQPQHF; CDR3 DNA: TGTGCCTGGAGTACAGGAGGTGGCGGCGCTCAGCCCCAGCATTTT
D gene: TRBD2; clone size: -; J gene: TRBJ2-3; V gene: TRBV6-2/TRBV6-3; CDR3 protein: CASSLPWERGGTDTQYF; CDR3 DNA: TGTGCCAGCAGTTTACCTTGGGAGCGGGGGGGCACAGATACGCAGTATTTT
D gene: -; clone size: few; J gene: TRBJ2-7; V gene: TRBV20-1; CDR3 protein: CSARDLLEGFSSYEQYF; CDR3 DNA: TGCAGTGCTAGAGATTTACTCGAGGGTTTCAGCTCCTACGAGCAGTACTTC
D gene: TRBD2; clone size: many; J gene: TRBJ2-7; V gene: TRBV20-1; CDR3 protein: CSARDTSGRYEQYF; CDR3 DNA: TGCAGTGCTAGAGATACTAGCGGGAGGTACGAGCAGTACTTC
D gene: TRBD2; clone size: -; J gene: TRBJ2-5; V gene: TRBV2; CDR3 protein: CASRTSGLEETQYF; CDR3 DNA: TGTGCCAGTAGGACTAGCGGGCTAGAAGAGACCCAGTACTTC
D gene: TRBD2; clone size: few; J gene: TRBJ2-7; V gene: TRBV20-1; CDR3 protein: CSAYEAGTYEQYF; CDR3 DNA: TGCAGTGCTTACGAAGCGGGGACCTACGAGCAGTACTTC
D gene: TRBD2; clone size: many; J gene: TRBJ2-1; V gene: TRBV5-4; CDR3 protein: CASSHRRAGGSYNEQFF; CDR3 DNA: TGTGCCAGCAGCCATCGCCGAGCGGGAGGATCCTACAATGAGCAGTTCTTC
D gene: -; clone size: many; J gene: TRBJ2-1; V gene: TRBV7-3; CDR3 protein: CASSLTPQGHEQFF; CDR3 DNA: TGTGCCAGCAGCTTAACCCCCCAGGGTCATGAGCAGTTCTTC
D gene: -; clone size: few; J gene: TRBJ2-3; V gene: TRBV29-1; CDR3 protein: CSAYSIPSTDTQYF; CDR3 DNA: TGCAGCGCATATAGCATTCCTAGCACAGATACGCAGTATTTT
D gene: -; clone size: many; J gene: TRBJ2-1; V gene: TRBV6-5; CDR3 protein: CASSSTDHNEQFF; CDR3 DNA: TGTGCCAGCAGTTCCACGGATCACAATGAGCAGTTCTTC
D gene: TRBD1; clone size: -; J gene: TRBJ1-1; V gene: TRBV6-1; CDR3 protein: CASTGAMNTEAFF; CDR3 DNA: TGTGCCAGTACAGGGGCCATGAACACTGAAGCTTTCTTT
D gene: -; clone size: -; J gene: TRBJ1-1; V gene: TRBV6-5; CDR3 protein: CASSSLPLYTEAFF; CDR3 DNA: TGTGCCAGCAGTTCCCTGCCCTTATACACTGAAGCTTTCTTT
D gene: -; clone size: many; J gene: TRBJ2-5; V gene: TRBV5-6; CDR3 protein: CASSLYNRMEETQYF; CDR3 DNA: TGTGCCAGCAGCTTATACAACAGGATGGAGGAGACCCAGTACTTC
D gene: TRBD1; clone size: -; J gene: TRBJ2-2; V gene: TRBV30; CDR3 protein: CAWSARDRGRFGELFF; CDR3 DNA: TGTGCCTGGAGTGCCCGGGACAGGGGGCGGTTCGGGGAGCTGTTTTTT
D gene: -; clone size: few; J gene: TRBJ1-6; V gene: TRBV7-9; CDR3 protein: CASSRQVLHF; CDR3 DNA: TGTGCCAGCAGCCGACAAGTCCTCCACTTT
D gene: TRBD2; clone size: -; J gene: TRBJ2-1; V gene: TRBV7-7; CDR3 protein: CASSFSLAGHNEQFF; CDR3 DNA: TGTGCTAGCAGCTTTTCACTAGCGGGGCACAATGAGCAGTTCTTC
D gene: -; clone size: many; J gene: TRBJ2-7; V gene: TRBV7-8; CDR3 protein: CASSLKTGSEQYF; CDR3 DNA: TGTGCCAGCAGCTTGAAGACAGGTTCCGAGCAGTACTTC
D gene: TRBD1; clone size: -; J gene: TRBJ2-6; V gene: TRBV10-3; CDR3 protein: CASSSPTGTGDSGANVLTF; CDR3 DNA: TGTGCCAGCAGTAGCCCCACCGGGACAGGAGACTCTGGGGCCAACGTCCTGACTTTC
D gene: -; clone size: many; J gene: TRBJ2-3; V gene: TRBV6-2/TRBV6-3; CDR3 protein: CASSYTASTDTQYF; CDR3 DNA: TGTGCCAGCAGTTACACAGCTAGCACAGATACGCAGTATTTT
D gene: -; clone size: many; J gene: TRBJ2-7; V gene: TRBV12-3/TRBV12-4; CDR3 protein: CASSLVAREGHEQYF; CDR3 DNA: TGTGCCAGCAGTTTGGTAGCGCGGGAAGGGCACGAGCAGTACTTC
D gene: -; clone size: many; J gene: TRBJ2-1; V gene: TRBV4-1; CDR3 protein: CASSQVGLKNEQFF; CDR3 DNA: TGCGCCAGCAGCCAAGTTGGGCTAAAAAATGAGCAGTTCTTC
D gene: -; clone size: few; J gene: TRBJ1-2; V gene: TRBV10-3; CDR3 protein: CAISESAGAKGYTF; CDR3 DNA: TGTGCCATCAGTGAGTCGGCGGGGGCGAAAGGCTACACCTTC
D gene: TRBD1; clone size: few; J gene: TRBJ1-2; V gene: TRBV9; CDR3 protein: CASSVGPGGLGYTF; CDR3 DNA: TGTGCCAGCAGCGTAGGTCCAGGGGGACTTGGCTACACCTTC
D gene: -; clone size: -; J gene: TRBJ1-5; V gene: TRBV19; CDR3 protein: CASSTPYQPQHF; CDR3 DNA: TGTGCCAGTAGTACGCCGTATCAGCCCCAGCATTTT
D gene: -; clone size: many; J gene: TRBJ2-1; V gene: TRBV5-1; CDR3 protein: CASSLGLRSPGSNEQFF; CDR3 DNA: TGCGCCAGCAGCTTGGGGCTTAGGTCCCCCGGATCCAATGAGCAGTTCTTC
D gene: TRBD1; clone size: many; J gene: TRBJ2-1; V gene: TRBV5-1; CDR3 protein: CASSLDRGRINEQFF; CDR3 DNA: TGCGCCAGCAGCCTGGACAGGGGGCGCATAAATGAGCAGTTCTTC
D gene: -; clone size: few; J gene: TRBJ2-3; V gene: TRBV6-5; CDR3 protein: CASSYSSGTSTDTQYF; CDR3 DNA: TGTGCCAGCAGTTACTCGAGCGGAACTAGCACAGATACGCAGTATTTT
D gene: TRBD2; clone size: -; J gene: TRBJ2-7; V gene: TRBV20-1; CDR3 protein: CSASAVAGDSYEQYF; CDR3 DNA: TGCAGTGCTAGTGCGGTGGCGGGAGACTCCTACGAGCAGTACTTC
D gene: -; clone size: -; J gene: TRBJ2-1; V gene: TRBV2; CDR3 protein: CASSDHGRGPFF; CDR3 DNA: TGTGCCAGCAGTGACCACGGGAGAGGTCCGTTCTTC